Listed below are T cell receptor beta chains from one sample, sequenced in a study of identical twins. TCRdb called the 5' RACE reads again in MiXCR, with one record for every CDR3 protein. Here the sample spans under 400,000 distinct CDR3 sequences, approximately 8.8% being singletons. The sample comprised naive T cells sorted from blood. The receptor set was obtained from a woman aged 45-60 years in good health. Each CDR3 is given with its conserved first and last residue. Each record gives: V gene, J gene, CDR3 protein.

TRBV27	TRBJ2-1	CASSRTSGTYNEQFF
TRBV12-3/TRBV12-4	TRBJ2-2	CASSLGGVTGELFF
TRBV5-1	TRBJ2-5	CASSLAATEKETQYF
TRBV24-1	TRBJ1-4	CATSDRTGGKRFF
TRBV7-2	TRBJ2-3	CASSSTRTSGTYTQYF
TRBV28	TRBJ2-5	CASSLGPRRYQETQYF
TRBV27	TRBJ2-2	CASSSWTPGELFF
TRBV5-6	TRBJ2-3	CASSFQHYTSTDTQYF
TRBV5-1	TRBJ2-1	CASSLASGTFEQFF
TRBV5-1	TRBJ2-6	CASSKGTPVNVLTF
TRBV11-2	TRBJ2-4	CASSPRMGLAKNIHYF
TRBV29-1	TRBJ2-3	CSFKGGVYTDTQYF
TRBV5-1	TRBJ2-5	CASSSTGKKETQYF
TRBV20-1	TRBJ2-1	CSAGTSGRSEQFF
TRBV12-3/TRBV12-4	TRBJ2-1	CASSEGVRNEQFF
TRBV12-3/TRBV12-4	TRBJ2-1	CASSWTSVDNEQFF
TRBV10-3	TRBJ2-3	CAISEGSPDTQYF
TRBV12-3/TRBV12-4	TRBJ2-5	CASSPARETQYF
TRBV5-1	TRBJ2-1	CASSLAPGGYNEQFF
TRBV5-1	TRBJ1-1	CASSLGVMGINTEAFF
TRBV10-1	TRBJ1-1	CASSEYRNSEAFF
TRBV20-1	TRBJ2-5	CSALTLAGVSETQYF
TRBV6-1	TRBJ2-1	CASTGQGWNEQFF
TRBV7-9	TRBJ1-4	CASSFRGGGEKLFF
TRBV12-3/TRBV12-4	TRBJ2-3	CASSYGRGLAVADTQYF
TRBV9	TRBJ2-2	CASSRLAGSSGELFF
TRBV13	TRBJ2-5	CASRTSGQETQYF
TRBV7-9	TRBJ1-1	CASSSGTGAFF
TRBV6-5	TRBJ2-5	CASRGLAEETQYF
TRBV9	TRBJ2-2	CASSVRAKNTGELFF
TRBV12-3/TRBV12-4	TRBJ2-3	CASRTTRVAWVGDTQYF
TRBV7-9	TRBJ1-3	CASRFESTIYF
TRBV6-1	TRBJ1-1	CASSDQLLHTEAFF
TRBV5-1	TRBJ1-5	CASSLGTGYQPQHF
TRBV20-1	TRBJ2-7	CSARSRPIVGEQYF
TRBV27	TRBJ1-4	CASSFGANEKLFF
TRBV12-3/TRBV12-4	TRBJ2-5	CASSLRPTGKETQYF
TRBV6-6	TRBJ1-2	CASTGASGRIYGYTF